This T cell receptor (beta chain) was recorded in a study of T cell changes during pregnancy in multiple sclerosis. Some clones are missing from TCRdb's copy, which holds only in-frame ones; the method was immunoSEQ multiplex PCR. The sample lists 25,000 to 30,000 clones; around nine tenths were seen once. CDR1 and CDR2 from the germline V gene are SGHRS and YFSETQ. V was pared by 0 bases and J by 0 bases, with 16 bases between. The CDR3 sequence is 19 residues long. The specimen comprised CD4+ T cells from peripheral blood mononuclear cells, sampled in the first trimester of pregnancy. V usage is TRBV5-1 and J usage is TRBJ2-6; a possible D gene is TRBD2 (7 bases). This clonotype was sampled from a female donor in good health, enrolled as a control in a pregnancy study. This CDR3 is CASSLVGGGSSSGANVLTF. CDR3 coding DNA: TGCGCCAGCAGCTTGGTTGGGGGGGGCTCTAGCTCTGGGGCCAACGTCCTGACTTTC.